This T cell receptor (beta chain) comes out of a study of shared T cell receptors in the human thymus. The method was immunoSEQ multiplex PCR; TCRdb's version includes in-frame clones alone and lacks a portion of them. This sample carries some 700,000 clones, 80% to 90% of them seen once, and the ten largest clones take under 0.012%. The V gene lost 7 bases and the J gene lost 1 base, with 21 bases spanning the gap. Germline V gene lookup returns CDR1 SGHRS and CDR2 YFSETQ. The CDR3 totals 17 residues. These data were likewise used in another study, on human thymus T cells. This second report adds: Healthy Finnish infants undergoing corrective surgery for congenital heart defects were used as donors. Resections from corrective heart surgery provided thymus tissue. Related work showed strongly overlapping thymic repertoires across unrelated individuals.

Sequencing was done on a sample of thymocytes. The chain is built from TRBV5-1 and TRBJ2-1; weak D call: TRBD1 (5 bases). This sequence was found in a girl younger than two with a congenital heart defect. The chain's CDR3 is CASGRGLGAPSYNEQFF. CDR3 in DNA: TGCGCCAGCGGACGCGGTCTTGGGGCGCCGTCCTACAATGAGCAGTTCTTC.